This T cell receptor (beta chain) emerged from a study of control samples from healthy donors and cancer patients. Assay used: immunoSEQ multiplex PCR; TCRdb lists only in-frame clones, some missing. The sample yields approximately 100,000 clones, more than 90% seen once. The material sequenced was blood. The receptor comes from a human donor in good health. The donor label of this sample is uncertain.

This CDR3 reads CASSDLGGGELFF. CDR3 coding DNA: TGTGCCAGCAGTGACCTAGGGGGCGGGGAGCTGTTTTTT. The gene calls are TRBV6-1 and TRBJ2-2, with D possibly matching TRBD1 (6 bases). The CDR3 is 13 amino acids. Trimming took off 3 bases at V and 7 bases at J, with 9 bases between the two ends. Germline V lookup: CDR1 MNHNS, CDR2 SASEGT.